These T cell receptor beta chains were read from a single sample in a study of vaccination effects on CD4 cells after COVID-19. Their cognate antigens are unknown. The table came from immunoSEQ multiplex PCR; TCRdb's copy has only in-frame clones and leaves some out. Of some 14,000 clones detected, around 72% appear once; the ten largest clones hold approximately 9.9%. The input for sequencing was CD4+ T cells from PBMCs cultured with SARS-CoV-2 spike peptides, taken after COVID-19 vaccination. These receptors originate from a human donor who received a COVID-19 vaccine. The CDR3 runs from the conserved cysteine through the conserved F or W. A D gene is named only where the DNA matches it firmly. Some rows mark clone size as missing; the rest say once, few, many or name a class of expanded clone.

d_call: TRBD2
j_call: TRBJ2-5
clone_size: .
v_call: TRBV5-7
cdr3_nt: TGTGCCAGCAGCCTCCCGGGACTAGGAGGAGAGACCCAGTACTTC
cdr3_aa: CASSLPGLGGETQYF

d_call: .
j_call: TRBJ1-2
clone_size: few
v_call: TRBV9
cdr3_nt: TGTGCCAGCAGCACCCGATGGACAGCTAACTATGGCTACACCTTC
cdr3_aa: CASSTRWTANYGYTF

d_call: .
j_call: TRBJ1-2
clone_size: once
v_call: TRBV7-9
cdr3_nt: TGTGCCAGCAGCTTAGGAGGGGTGGTTGGCTACACCTTC
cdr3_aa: CASSLGGVVGYTF

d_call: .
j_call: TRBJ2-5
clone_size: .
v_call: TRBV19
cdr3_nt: TGTGCCAGTAGTTCGTACCAAGAGACCCAGTACTTC
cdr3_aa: CASSSYQETQYF

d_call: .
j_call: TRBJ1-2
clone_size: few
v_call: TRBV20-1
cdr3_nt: TGCAGTGCTAGTACAGATAACTATGGCTACACCTTC
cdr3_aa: CSASTDNYGYTF

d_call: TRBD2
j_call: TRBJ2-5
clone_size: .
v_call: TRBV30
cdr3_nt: TGTGCCTGGTCTGGACTAGCGGGAGGGCGGTTAGAGACCCAGTACTTC
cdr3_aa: CAWSGLAGGRLETQYF

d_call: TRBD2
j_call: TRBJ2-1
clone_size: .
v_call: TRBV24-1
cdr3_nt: TGTGCCACCAGTGATTCGGGACTAACCGAGCAGTTCTTC
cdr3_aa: CATSDSGLTEQFF

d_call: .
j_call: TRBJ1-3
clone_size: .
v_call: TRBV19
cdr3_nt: TGTGCCAGTAGTGCAACGGGACCAATTTTT
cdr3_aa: CASSATGPIF

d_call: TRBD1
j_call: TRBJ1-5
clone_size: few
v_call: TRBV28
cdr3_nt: TGTGCCAGCAGTTTACTAACAGGGGTGGGTCAGCCCCAGCATTTT
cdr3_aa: CASSLLTGVGQPQHF

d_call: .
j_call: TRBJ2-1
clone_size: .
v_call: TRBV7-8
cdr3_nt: TGTGCCAGCAGCTTCAGGTGGGTTGAGCAGTTCTTC
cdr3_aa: CASSFRWVEQFF

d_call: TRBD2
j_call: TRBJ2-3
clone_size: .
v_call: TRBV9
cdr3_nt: TGTGCCAGCAGCGGCCAGACTAGCGGGAGAACAGTAGGCACAGATACGCAGTATTTT
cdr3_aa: CASSGQTSGRTVGTDTQYF

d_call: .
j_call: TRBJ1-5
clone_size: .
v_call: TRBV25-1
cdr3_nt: TGTGCCAGCAGTGATTCACAGGGTCAGAGCAATCAGCCCCAGCATTTT
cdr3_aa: CASSDSQGQSNQPQHF

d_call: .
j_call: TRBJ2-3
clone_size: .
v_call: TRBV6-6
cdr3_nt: TGTGCCAGCAGATCAGCGGCAGATACGCAGTATTTT
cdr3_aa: CASRSAADTQYF

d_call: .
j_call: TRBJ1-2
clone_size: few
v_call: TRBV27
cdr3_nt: TGTGCCAGCAGTTCAGGACGGCCCTATGGCTACACCTTC
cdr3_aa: CASSSGRPYGYTF

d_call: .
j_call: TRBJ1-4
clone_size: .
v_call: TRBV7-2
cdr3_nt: TGTGCCAGCAGCTTAGCGTCGGCAGGGAGGGAAAAACTGTTTTTT
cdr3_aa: CASSLASAGREKLFF

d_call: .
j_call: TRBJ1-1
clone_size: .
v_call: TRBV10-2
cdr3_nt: TGCGCCAGCAGTGAATATGTACAGGCTGAAGCTTTCTTT
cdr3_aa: CASSEYVQAEAFF

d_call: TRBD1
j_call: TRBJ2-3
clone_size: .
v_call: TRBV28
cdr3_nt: TGTGCCAGCAGTTACCTGTTTGGGACAGGGCTGTCTCGGGACACAGATACGCAGTATTTT
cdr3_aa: CASSYLFGTGLSRDTDTQYF

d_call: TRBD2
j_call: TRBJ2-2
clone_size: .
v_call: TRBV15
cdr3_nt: TGTGCCACCAGCTCTCTCTGGGGGGGAGGATCCGGGGAGCTGTTTTTT
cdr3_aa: CATSSLWGGGSGELFF

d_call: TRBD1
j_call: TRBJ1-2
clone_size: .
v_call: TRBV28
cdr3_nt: TGTGCCAGCAGGCTAGGGGGCGCGAACTATGGCTACACCTTC
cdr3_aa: CASRLGGANYGYTF

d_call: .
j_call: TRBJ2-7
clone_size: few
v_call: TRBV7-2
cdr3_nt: TGTGCCAGCAGCCCGTCCTCCTACGAGCAGTACTTC
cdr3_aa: CASSPSSYEQYF

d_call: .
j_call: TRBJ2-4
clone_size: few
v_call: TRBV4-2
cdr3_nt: TGTGCCAGCAGCCAAGGGGCAGGGGCGGACATTCAGTACTTC
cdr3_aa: CASSQGAGADIQYF

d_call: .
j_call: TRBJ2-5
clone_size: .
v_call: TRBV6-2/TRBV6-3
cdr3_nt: TGTGCCAGCAGTTACCCGGACATCCAAGAGACCCAGTACTTC
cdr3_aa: CASSYPDIQETQYF

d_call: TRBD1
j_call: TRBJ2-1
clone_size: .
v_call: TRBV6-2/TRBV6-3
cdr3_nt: TGTGCCAGCAGTTACGGGACAGGGGAGAGGAATGAGCAGTTCTTC
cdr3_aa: CASSYGTGERNEQFF

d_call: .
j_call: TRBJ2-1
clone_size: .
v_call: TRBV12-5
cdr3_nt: TGTGCTAGTGGTTTGGTGCTGCCCAGGGGTGGAAATGAGCAGTTCTTC
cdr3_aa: CASGLVLPRGGNEQFF

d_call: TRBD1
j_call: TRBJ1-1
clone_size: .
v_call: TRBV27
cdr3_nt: TGTGCCAGCAGTCCTCGGGACAGAAACACTGAAGCTTTCTTT
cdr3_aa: CASSPRDRNTEAFF

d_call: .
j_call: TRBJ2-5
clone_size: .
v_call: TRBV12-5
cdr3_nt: TGTGCTAGTGGTTTGCTCTGGTGGGGGGGCCCGTGGACCCAGTACTTC
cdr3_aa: CASGLLWWGGPWTQYF

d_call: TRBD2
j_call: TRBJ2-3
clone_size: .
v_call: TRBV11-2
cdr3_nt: TGTGCCAGCAGCCTCGCCCTTTCGACTAGCGCGAGCACAGATACGCAGTATTTT
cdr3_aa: CASSLALSTSASTDTQYF

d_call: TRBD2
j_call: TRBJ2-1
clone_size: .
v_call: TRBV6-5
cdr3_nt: TGTGCCAGCAGTTACGGGCTGGGCGGGAGGGCGGCTGAGCAGTTCTTC
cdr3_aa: CASSYGLGGRAAEQFF